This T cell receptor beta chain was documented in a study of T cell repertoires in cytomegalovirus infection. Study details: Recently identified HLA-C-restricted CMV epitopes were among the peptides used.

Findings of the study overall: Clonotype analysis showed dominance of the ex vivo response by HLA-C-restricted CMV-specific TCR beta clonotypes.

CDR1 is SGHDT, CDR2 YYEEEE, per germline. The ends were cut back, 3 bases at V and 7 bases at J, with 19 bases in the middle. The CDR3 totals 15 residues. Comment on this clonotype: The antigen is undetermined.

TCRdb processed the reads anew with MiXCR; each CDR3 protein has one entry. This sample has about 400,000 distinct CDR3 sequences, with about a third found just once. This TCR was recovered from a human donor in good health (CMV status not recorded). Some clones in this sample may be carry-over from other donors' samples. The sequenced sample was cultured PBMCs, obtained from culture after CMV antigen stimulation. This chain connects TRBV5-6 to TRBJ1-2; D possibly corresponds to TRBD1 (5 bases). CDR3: CASSYAGPAAGGYTF. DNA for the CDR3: TGTGCCAGCAGCTACGCGGGACCCGCAGCTGGTGGCTACACCTTC. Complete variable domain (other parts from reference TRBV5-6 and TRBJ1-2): DAGVTQSPTHLIKTRGQQVTLRCSPKSGHDTVSWYQQALGQGPQFIFQYYEEEERQRGNFPDRFSGHQFPNYSSELNVNALLLGDSALYLCASSYAGPAAGGYTFGSGTRLTVV.